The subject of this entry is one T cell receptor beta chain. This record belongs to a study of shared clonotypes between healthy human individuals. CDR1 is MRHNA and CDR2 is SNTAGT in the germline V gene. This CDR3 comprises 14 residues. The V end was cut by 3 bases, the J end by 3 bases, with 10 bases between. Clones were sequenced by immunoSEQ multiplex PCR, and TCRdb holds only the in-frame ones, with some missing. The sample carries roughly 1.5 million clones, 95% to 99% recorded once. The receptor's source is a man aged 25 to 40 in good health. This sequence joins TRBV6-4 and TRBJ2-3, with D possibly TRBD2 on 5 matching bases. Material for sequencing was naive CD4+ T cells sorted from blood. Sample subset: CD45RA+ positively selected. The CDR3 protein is CASSDKRGTDTQYF. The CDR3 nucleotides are TGTGCCAGCAGTGATAAGCGAGGGACAGATACGCAGTATTTT.